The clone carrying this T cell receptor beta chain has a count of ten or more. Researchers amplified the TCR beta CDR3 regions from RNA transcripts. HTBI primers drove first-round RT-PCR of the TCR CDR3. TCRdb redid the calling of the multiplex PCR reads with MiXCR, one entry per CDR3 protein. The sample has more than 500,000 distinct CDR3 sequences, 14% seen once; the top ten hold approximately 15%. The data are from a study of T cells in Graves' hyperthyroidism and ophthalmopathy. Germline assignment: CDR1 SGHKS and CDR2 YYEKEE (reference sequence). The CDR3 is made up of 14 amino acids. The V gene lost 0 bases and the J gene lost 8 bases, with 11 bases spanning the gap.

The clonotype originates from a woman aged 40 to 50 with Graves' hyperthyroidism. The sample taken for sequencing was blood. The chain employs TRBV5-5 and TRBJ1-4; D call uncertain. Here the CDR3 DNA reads TGTGCCAGCAGCTTGGCCGGGTTCGGCGAAAAACTGTTTTTT. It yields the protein CASSLAGFGEKLFF.